A selection of T cell receptor beta chains follows, all from one sample in a study of human T cells and chemical hapten exposure. TCRdb re-analysed the RACE reads in MiXCR, keeping a single row per CDR3 protein. The sample has 100,000 to 150,000 distinct CDR3 sequences; 11% are singletons. The sample consisted of whole blood, taken in connection with sensitization to the hapten diphenylcyclopropenone (DPC). The source of these receptors is a woman in her forties or fifties with alopecia areata. Some clones in this sample may be carry-over from other donors' samples. Both conserved end residues are part of each CDR3. A D gene is named only where the DNA matches it firmly. A clone size is listed for some rows: how often the clone was seen (once, few, many), or a class if it is expanded.

v_call: TRBV11-2; d_call: .; clone_size: many; j_call: TRBJ2-4; cdr3_nt: TGTGCCAGCAGCTTAGTCAGTTGGGGACTAAACATTCAGTACTTC; cdr3_aa: CASSLVSWGLNIQYF
v_call: TRBV12-5; d_call: TRBD1; clone_size: few; j_call: TRBJ2-1; cdr3_nt: TGTGCTAGTGGTTTGGACCGGGACAGGGGGCATCGGGAGCAGTTCTTC; cdr3_aa: CASGLDRDRGHREQFF
v_call: TRBV28; d_call: .; clone_size: many; j_call: TRBJ2-3; cdr3_nt: TGTGCCAGCAGTTTAGGCCTAATCGGGTATTTT; cdr3_aa: CASSLGLIGYF
v_call: TRBV18; d_call: .; clone_size: once; j_call: TRBJ2-5; cdr3_nt: TGTGCCAGCTCACCACCGGGAAGGACGGCGGGGGAGACCCAGTACTTC; cdr3_aa: CASSPPGRTAGETQYF
v_call: TRBV18; d_call: .; clone_size: .; j_call: TRBJ2-3; cdr3_nt: TGTGCCAGCTCACCACGACCCACAGATACGCAGTATTTT; cdr3_aa: CASSPRPTDTQYF
v_call: TRBV29-1; d_call: .; clone_size: many; j_call: TRBJ2-3; cdr3_nt: TGCAGCGTTGCACTCTCGGATACGCAGTATTTT; cdr3_aa: CSVALSDTQYF
v_call: TRBV5-6; d_call: .; clone_size: few; j_call: TRBJ2-7; cdr3_nt: TGTGCCAGCAGCACCGGGGGTGGGAACTCCTACGAGCAGTACTTC; cdr3_aa: CASSTGGGNSYEQYF
v_call: TRBV5-1; d_call: TRBD1; clone_size: .; j_call: TRBJ1-1; cdr3_nt: TGCGCCAGCAGCTTACACCGGGACAGCCTGAACACTGAAGCTTTCTTT; cdr3_aa: CASSLHRDSLNTEAFF
v_call: TRBV4-2; d_call: .; clone_size: many; j_call: TRBJ1-6; cdr3_nt: TGTGCCAGCAGCCAAGGGAGGGGGCCCCTCCACTTT; cdr3_aa: CASSQGRGPLHF
v_call: TRBV20-1; d_call: TRBD2; clone_size: .; j_call: TRBJ2-1; cdr3_nt: TGCAGTGCTAGACGCGCGGGAGGCAATGAGCAGTTCTTC; cdr3_aa: CSARRAGGNEQFF
v_call: TRBV27; d_call: TRBD1; clone_size: .; j_call: TRBJ1-5; cdr3_nt: TGTGCCAGCAGTGAAGGGACAGGGGGGAATCAGCCCCAGCATTTT; cdr3_aa: CASSEGTGGNQPQHF
v_call: TRBV5-1; d_call: TRBD1; clone_size: .; j_call: TRBJ1-6; cdr3_nt: TGCGCCAGCAGCTTGTGGGGACAGGGGAGCGCGTCCTATAATTCACCCCTCCACTTT; cdr3_aa: CASSLWGQGSASYNSPLHF
v_call: TRBV29-1; d_call: TRBD1; clone_size: .; j_call: TRBJ1-1; cdr3_nt: TGCAGCGTTGATGTCGGGACAGGGGTTGCTTTCTTT; cdr3_aa: CSVDVGTGVAFF
v_call: TRBV27; d_call: .; clone_size: .; j_call: TRBJ1-6; cdr3_nt: TGTGCCAGCAGTGCCGGGACGGTCCTCCACTTT; cdr3_aa: CASSAGTVLHF
v_call: TRBV20-1; d_call: .; clone_size: few; j_call: TRBJ1-5; cdr3_nt: TGCAGTGCTAGTTCGGGTGCGGACCCCTTCGGCCAGCCCCAGCATTTT; cdr3_aa: CSASSGADPFGQPQHF
v_call: TRBV7-2; d_call: .; clone_size: .; j_call: TRBJ2-1; cdr3_nt: TGTGCCAGCAGCTTAATCCCCCCTAGGGGGAGGAATGAGCAGTTCTTC; cdr3_aa: CASSLIPPRGRNEQFF
v_call: TRBV21-1; d_call: .; clone_size: few; j_call: TRBJ1-5; cdr3_nt: TGTGCCAGCAGCACCAAAGGGAGACGGAGGCAGGGCGCGCCCCAGCATTTT; cdr3_aa: CASSTKGRRRQGAPQHF
v_call: TRBV10-3; d_call: TRBD1; clone_size: few; j_call: TRBJ1-1; cdr3_nt: TGTGCCATCACTATGGACAGGGCAGATATGAACACTGAAGCTTTCTTT; cdr3_aa: CAITMDRADMNTEAFF
v_call: TRBV4-1; d_call: TRBD2; clone_size: many; j_call: TRBJ2-5; cdr3_nt: TGCGCCAGCAGCCAAAGGAGCGGGGGGGAAGAGACCCAGTACTTC; cdr3_aa: CASSQRSGGEETQYF
v_call: TRBV5-1; d_call: TRBD2; clone_size: few; j_call: TRBJ2-5; cdr3_nt: TGCGCCAGCAGCAGCTCTTCTGGCGGGGGGGCGGAGACCCAGTACTTC; cdr3_aa: CASSSSSGGGAETQYF
v_call: TRBV12-3/TRBV12-4; d_call: TRBD1; clone_size: .; j_call: TRBJ2-7; cdr3_nt: TGTGCCAGCACGGACAGGGGGTTCTACGAGCAGTACTTC; cdr3_aa: CASTDRGFYEQYF
v_call: TRBV20-1; d_call: .; clone_size: many; j_call: TRBJ2-7; cdr3_nt: TGCAGTGCTCCGGCGGCGGACTCCTACGAGCAGTACTTC; cdr3_aa: CSAPAADSYEQYF
v_call: TRBV2; d_call: TRBD1; clone_size: .; j_call: TRBJ2-7; cdr3_nt: TGTGCCAGCAGCCGACAGGGGGCGCGGTACGAGCAGTACTTC; cdr3_aa: CASSRQGARYEQYF
v_call: TRBV6-5; d_call: .; clone_size: .; j_call: TRBJ1-2; cdr3_nt: TGTGCCAGCAGTTACCTAGGCGGTCCGGCGAATGGCTACACCTTC; cdr3_aa: CASSYLGGPANGYTF
v_call: TRBV20-1; d_call: .; clone_size: few; j_call: TRBJ2-1; cdr3_nt: TGCAGTGCTAGAGATATAGCGGACCCAGGGAATGAGCAGTTCTTC; cdr3_aa: CSARDIADPGNEQFF
v_call: TRBV3-1; d_call: .; clone_size: .; j_call: TRBJ2-5; cdr3_nt: TGTGCCAGCAGCCAAGTAATCCGTGTGATCCAGTACTTC; cdr3_aa: CASSQVIRVIQYF
v_call: TRBV4-1; d_call: .; clone_size: many; j_call: TRBJ2-3; cdr3_nt: TGCGCCAGCAGCAAAGACACAGATACGCAGTATTTT; cdr3_aa: CASSKDTDTQYF
v_call: TRBV12-3/TRBV12-4; d_call: .; clone_size: .; j_call: TRBJ2-7; cdr3_nt: TGTGCCAGCAGTAGCTCAACCGACAGGTCTGAGTACTTC; cdr3_aa: CASSSSTDRSEYF
v_call: TRBV5-4; d_call: TRBD2; clone_size: few; j_call: TRBJ2-3; cdr3_nt: TGTGCCAGCAGCTTGGGACGGGAGGGCCAAGATACGCAGTATTTT; cdr3_aa: CASSLGREGQDTQYF
v_call: TRBV20-1; d_call: .; clone_size: .; j_call: TRBJ2-7; cdr3_nt: TGCAGTGCAACACAGGGATTCGAGCAGTACTTC; cdr3_aa: CSATQGFEQYF
v_call: TRBV5-6; d_call: TRBD1; clone_size: .; j_call: TRBJ2-3; cdr3_nt: TGTGCCAGCAGCTTCGATTATCGAACAGGGGGTAGCACAGATACGCAGTATTTT; cdr3_aa: CASSFDYRTGGSTDTQYF
v_call: TRBV12-3/TRBV12-4; d_call: .; clone_size: few; j_call: TRBJ1-1; cdr3_nt: TGTGCCAGTCGCCCCAAGACAGGGAACACTGAAGCTTTCTTT; cdr3_aa: CASRPKTGNTEAFF
v_call: TRBV6-1; d_call: .; clone_size: few; j_call: TRBJ1-5; cdr3_nt: TGTGCCAGCAGTGAAGAGTCGCGGCTCCCCCAGCATTTT; cdr3_aa: CASSEESRLPQHF
v_call: TRBV27; d_call: .; clone_size: few; j_call: TRBJ2-1; cdr3_nt: TGTGCCAGCAGTTTAATTTCGGGGAATGAGCAGTTCTTC; cdr3_aa: CASSLISGNEQFF
v_call: TRBV14; d_call: TRBD2; clone_size: .; j_call: TRBJ2-3; cdr3_nt: TGTGCCAGCAGCCCGAACGGCGGGAGTATCACAGATACGCAGTATTTT; cdr3_aa: CASSPNGGSITDTQYF
v_call: TRBV7-9; d_call: TRBD2; clone_size: few; j_call: TRBJ2-3; cdr3_nt: TGTGCCAGCAGCCTTACTAGCGGGAGGCAAGATACGCAGTATTTT; cdr3_aa: CASSLTSGRQDTQYF
v_call: TRBV12-3/TRBV12-4; d_call: TRBD1; clone_size: .; j_call: TRBJ1-2; cdr3_nt: TGTGCCAGCGGGACAGTGAACTATGGCTACACCTTC; cdr3_aa: CASGTVNYGYTF
v_call: TRBV9; d_call: .; clone_size: .; j_call: TRBJ1-5; cdr3_nt: TGTGCCAGCAGCACTGGGGAGGAGCCCCAGCATTTT; cdr3_aa: CASSTGEEPQHF
v_call: TRBV5-1; d_call: .; clone_size: many; j_call: TRBJ2-7; cdr3_nt: TGCGCCAGCAGCTCGATGGCGGAGGGTGACGAGCAGTACTTC; cdr3_aa: CASSSMAEGDEQYF
v_call: TRBV5-1; d_call: TRBD2; clone_size: few; j_call: TRBJ2-2; cdr3_nt: TGCGCCAGCAGCTTCTCCTCCACTAGCGGCACCGGGGAGCTGTTTTTT; cdr3_aa: CASSFSSTSGTGELFF
v_call: TRBV4-2; d_call: .; clone_size: .; j_call: TRBJ1-6; cdr3_nt: TGTGCCAGCAGCCAAGCAGGGGAATCACCCCTCCACTTT; cdr3_aa: CASSQAGESPLHF
v_call: TRBV27; d_call: .; clone_size: .; j_call: TRBJ1-4; cdr3_nt: TGTGCCAGCAGGGCAAAGGGAAATCTAGCTAATGAAAAACTGTTTTTT; cdr3_aa: CASRAKGNLANEKLFF
v_call: TRBV6-6; d_call: TRBD2; clone_size: .; j_call: TRBJ2-2; cdr3_nt: TGTGCCAGCAGGCCAACTAGCGGCCCCACCGGGGAGCTGTTTTTT; cdr3_aa: CASRPTSGPTGELFF
v_call: TRBV10-2; d_call: TRBD1; clone_size: few; j_call: TRBJ2-3; cdr3_nt: TGCGCCAGCAGTCAACCGGACAGGGGGAGAGATACGCAGTATTTT; cdr3_aa: CASSQPDRGRDTQYF
v_call: TRBV14; d_call: .; clone_size: many; j_call: TRBJ2-3; cdr3_nt: TGTGCCAGCAGGCTATCGTCGACGGCAGATACGCAGTATTTT; cdr3_aa: CASRLSSTADTQYF
v_call: TRBV5-1; d_call: TRBD1; clone_size: many; j_call: TRBJ2-3; cdr3_nt: TGCGCCAGCAGCGTGCAGGGACAGGGGATAACAGATACGCAGTATTTT; cdr3_aa: CASSVQGQGITDTQYF
v_call: TRBV12-3/TRBV12-4; d_call: .; clone_size: few; j_call: TRBJ1-2; cdr3_nt: TGTGCCAGCAGTTTAGCGTGGGGGCGGTACGGCTACACCTTC; cdr3_aa: CASSLAWGRYGYTF
v_call: TRBV24-1; d_call: TRBD2; clone_size: .; j_call: TRBJ2-1; cdr3_nt: TGTGCCACCAGTGATCCCCGTTGGGGTAGCGGGAGCTCCTACAATGAGCAGTTCTTC; cdr3_aa: CATSDPRWGSGSSYNEQFF
v_call: TRBV5-1; d_call: TRBD1; clone_size: few; j_call: TRBJ2-4; cdr3_nt: TGCGCCAGCAGCTCCCCTACCAGGGGGACATTGAACATTCAGTACTTC; cdr3_aa: CASSSPTRGTLNIQYF
v_call: TRBV27; d_call: TRBD2; clone_size: .; j_call: TRBJ2-7; cdr3_nt: TGTGCCAGCAGTGTAGGGACTAGCTACGAGCAGTACTTC; cdr3_aa: CASSVGTSYEQYF
v_call: TRBV6-1; d_call: TRBD1; clone_size: .; j_call: TRBJ1-2; cdr3_nt: TGTGCCAGCAGTGAAGTAGGGACCGACAGGGGAGGCTACACCTTC; cdr3_aa: CASSEVGTDRGGYTF
v_call: TRBV10-3; d_call: .; clone_size: .; j_call: TRBJ2-3; cdr3_nt: TGTGCCATCAGTGAGGGAGGGGCGGGCTCGAGCACAGATACGCAGTATTTT; cdr3_aa: CAISEGGAGSSTDTQYF
v_call: TRBV18; d_call: .; clone_size: .; j_call: TRBJ2-7; cdr3_nt: TGTGCCAGCTCACCACCGAGGGGTCACGAGCAGTACTTC; cdr3_aa: CASSPPRGHEQYF